These 22 T cell receptor beta chains were all obtained from the same sample, sequenced in a study of vaccination and CD4 T cells after COVID-19. Regarding time point: late sampling 161 to 241 days after vaccination in a few convalescent patients. The treatment denotes: approximately nine-day PBMC culture with coronavirus spike peptide pools or control peptides (ViraFEST assay). Sequencing of cultured CD4+ T cell DNA used the Oncomine TCR Beta short-read assay. TCRdb re-called the PCR reads with MiXCR, one entry per CDR3 protein. The sample yields more than 20,000 distinct CDR3 sequences, around two fifths seen once. No antigen has been assigned to these receptors. Sample: CD4+ T cells from blood, cultured in vitro, taken about 7 months after SARS-CoV-2 vaccination. These receptors were collected from a human donor who had recovered from COVID-19.

This rearrangement joins TRBV7-2 to TRBJ1-6, with no clear D. V gave up 2 bases and J gave up 0 bases, with 14 bases separating them. Germline CDR1 is SGHTA and CDR2 is FQGNSA. The CDR3 runs to 18 residues. As DNA, the CDR3 is TGTGCCAGCAGCTTATTGGGCGTTAGCAGCTCCTATAATTCACCCCTCCACTTT. Residues: CASSLLGVSSSYNSPLHF.

Only a few counts were recorded for this clonotype. This sequence joins TRBV19 and TRBJ1-5; weak D call: TRBD1 (6 bases). CDR3 length: 12 residues. Germline values: CDR1 LNHDA, CDR2 SQIVND (reference sequence). Deletions cut 6 bases from V and 5 bases from J, with 8 bases between. CDR3 DNA: TGTGCCAGTAGACAGGGAGATCAGCCCCAGCATTTT. Translated: CASRQGDQPQHF. The whole variable domain, remainder taken from reference TRBV19 and TRBJ1-5, is DGGITQSPKYLFRKEGQNVTLSCEQNLNHDAMYWYRQDPGQGLRLIYYSQIVNDFQKGDIAEGYSVSREKKESFPLTVTSAQKNPTAFYLCASRQGDQPQHFGDGTRLSIL.

The rearrangement joins TRBV7-6 to TRBJ2-3; no firm D call. In germline, CDR1 is SGHVS, CDR2 FNYEAQ. Trimming removed 1 base at V and 1 base at J, with 9 bases between. The CDR3 has 15 amino acids. CDR3 residues: CASSLGGSGTDTQYF. The CDR3 nucleotides are TGTGCCAGCAGCTTAGGAGGATCGGGCACAGATACGCAGTATTTT.

The chain is built from TRBV28 and TRBJ1-1, with unresolved D. This CDR3 contains 14 residues. Germline CDR1 and CDR2: MDHEN and SYDVKM. V lost 2 bases and J lost 5, with 12 bases in between. CDR3 nucleotide sequence: TGTGCCAGCAGTTTAGCGGGCCTGTCGACTGAAGCTTTCTTT. This gives the protein CASSLAGLSTEAFF. Supplemented by reference TRBV28 and TRBJ1-1, the full variable domain reads DVKVTQSSRYLVKRTGEKVFLECVQDMDHENMFWYRQDPGLGLRLIYFSYDVKMKEKGDIPEGYSVSREKKERFSLILESASTNQTSMYLCASSLAGLSTEAFFGQGTRLTVV.

This clonotype has just one count. The chain recombines TRBV7-2 with TRBJ1-3, with unresolved D. The CDR3 runs to 13 residues. V lost 5 bases to trimming and J lost 4 bases, with 9 bases between them. Germline CDR1 reads SGHTA; CDR2 reads FQGNSA. The chain's CDR3 is CASSIQKGNTIYF. The CDR3 DNA follows: TGTGCCAGCAGCATACAAAAGGGAAACACCATATATTTT. Full variable domain (remainder filled in from reference TRBV7-2 and TRBJ1-3): GAGVSQSPSNKVTEKGKDVELRCDPISGHTALYWYRQSLGQGLEFLIYFQGNSAPDKSGLPSDRFSAERTGGSVSTLTIQRTQQEDSAVYLCASSIQKGNTIYFGEGSWLTVV.

The genes are TRBV11-3 and TRBJ1-1; a possible D gene is TRBD1 (6 bases). The V end was cut by 0 bases, the J end by 5 bases, with 13 bases between. The CDR3 runs 15 residues. The germline V gene encodes CDR1 SGHNT and CDR2 YENEEA. CDR3 residues: CASSLDPGADTEAFF. DNA for the CDR3: TGTGCCAGCAGCTTAGATCCAGGGGCTGATACTGAAGCTTTCTTT.

The chain couples TRBV2 to TRBJ2-7, with TRBD1 matching over 11 bases. The CDR3 runs 15 residues. V gave up 5 bases and J gave up 10 bases; unmatched junction bases: 13. Germline V gives CDR1 SNHLY, CDR2 FYNNEI. In DNA form, the CDR3 reads TGTGCCAGCAGTAGCGGACAGGGGGCCTCTGGTCGACAGTACTTC. Amino acids: CASSSGQGASGRQYF.

This clonotype was recorded a few times. The rearrangement uses TRBV20-1 and TRBJ2-3; 7 nucleotides align to TRBD1. Looked up from germline, CDR1 is DFQATT and CDR2 is SNEGSKA (reference sequence). The CDR3 contains 16 residues. V lost 3 bases and J lost 2; bases outside the gene matches: 11. In DNA form, the CDR3 reads TGCAGTGCTAGGACTCTCGGGACAGTGGACACAGATACGCAGTATTTT. Amino acids: CSARTLGTVDTDTQYF.

The rearrangement links TRBV20-1 to TRBJ1-1, with TRBD1 as a possible D gene (5 bases). The CDR3 has 14 amino acids. The V end was cut by 2 bases, the J end by 5 bases, with 15 bases between. Per germline, CDR1 DFQATT and CDR2 SNEGSKA (reference sequence). The CDR3 region is CSARSLGRGTEAFF. CDR3 DNA sequence: TGCAGTGCTAGATCCCTAGGGCGGGGGACTGAAGCTTTCTTT.

This clonotype was counted a few times. This chain uses TRBV20-1 with TRBJ1-1; TRBD1 might be the D (5 bases). With 0 bases removed from V and 0 bases from J, the gap between germline ends came to 11 bases. Germline assignment: CDR1 DFQATT and CDR2 SNEGSKA (reference sequence). The CDR3 loop spans 15 amino acids. The CDR3 DNA reads as TGCAGTGCTAGAGAAGACGGGACCATGAACACTGAAGCTTTCTTT. This gives the protein CSAREDGTMNTEAFF.

CDR3 amino acids: CATSRESGSLYTQYF. DNA for the CDR3: TGTGCCACCAGCAGAGAGAGCGGGAGCTTGTATACGCAGTATTTT. The gene calls are TRBV15 and TRBJ2-3; 8 bases fit TRBD2. With V trimmed by 0 bases and J by 7 bases, 6 bases remained unmatched. The CDR3 runs 15 residues. Germline lookup yields CDR1 LNHNV and CDR2 YYDKDF (reference sequence).

This clonotype was detected only a few times. The chain couples TRBV28 to TRBJ1-2; no clear D gene. Germline V CDR1 and CDR2: MDHEN, SYDVKM. The ends were cut back, 4 bases at V and 4 bases at J, with 7 bases in the middle. The CDR3 contains 12 residues. For the CDR3, the DNA is TGTGCCAGCAGTTACACTCCCTATGGCTACACCTTC. As protein: CASSYTPYGYTF.

In its sample, this clonotype was seen once. V usage is TRBV7-9 and J usage is TRBJ2-2; the D is unclear. Germline CDR1 reads SEHNR; CDR2 reads FQNEAQ (reference sequence). V was clipped by 4 bases and J by 5 bases, with 2 bases between them. The CDR3 loop spans 11 amino acids. DNA for the CDR3: TGTGCCAGCAGCTCAACCGGGGAGCTGTTTTTT. Protein: CASSSTGELFF. Based on the CDR3 plus reference TRBV7-9 and TRBJ2-2, the full variable domain is DTGVSQNPRHKITKRGQNVTFRCDPISEHNRLYWYRQTLGQGPEFLTYFQNEAQLEKSRLLSDRFSAERPKGSFSTLEIQRTEQGDSAMYLCASSSTGELFFGEGSRLTVL.

The chain is built from TRBV10-3 and TRBJ2-3; 9 bases match TRBD2. This CDR3 has 13 residues. V shed 8 bases, J shed 3 bases, and the junction held 3 bases outside the gene matches. CDR1 and CDR2 (germline): ENHRY, SYGVKD. The chain's CDR3 is CAIGLARTDTQYF. CDR3 in DNA: TGTGCCATCGGACTAGCGAGAACAGATACGCAGTATTTT.

The chain joins TRBV27 to TRBJ1-1; no clear D. V lost 5 bases and J 1 base, leaving 11 bases between the germline ends. CDR3 size: 14 residues. Looked up from germline, CDR1 is MNHEY and CDR2 is SMNVEV (reference sequence). The CDR3, as DNA: TGTGCCAGCAGTAGACAAGGGAGGAACACTGAAGCTTTCTTT. It is translated as CASSRQGRNTEAFF.

The CDR3 bases are TGTGCCAGCAGCTTCCCAGGGTCGGGGAAGACCCAGTACTTC. It specifies CASSFPGSGKTQYF. The chain joins TRBV11-2 to TRBJ2-5; possibly TRBD1 or TRBD2 for D (5 bases each). Per germline, CDR1 SGHAT and CDR2 FQNNGV. V gave up 3 bases and J gave up 6 bases, with 14 bases separating them. The CDR3 runs to 14 residues.

This chain uses TRBV20-1 with TRBJ1-5; a possible D gene is TRBD1 (5 bases). Germline V lookup: CDR1 DFQATT, CDR2 SNEGSKA (reference sequence). There are 13 residues in the CDR3. V lost 4 bases, J lost 0 bases, and 7 bases lay in between. CDR3 nucleotides: TGCAGTGCTACAGGGAATAGCAATCAGCCCCAGCATTTT. Its protein is CSATGNSNQPQHF.

The chain is built from TRBV7-2 and TRBJ2-7; either TRBD1 or TRBD2 may supply D (6 bases each). Germline V gene sequence: CDR1 SGHTA, CDR2 FQGNSA. The length of the CDR3 is 14 residues. V lost 1 base to trimming and J lost 2 bases, with 9 bases between them. CDR3 amino acids: CASSLEGGAYEQYF. In DNA form, the CDR3 reads TGTGCCAGCAGCTTAGAGGGGGGCGCCTACGAGCAGTACTTC.

Only a few counts were recorded for this clonotype. In DNA, the CDR3 is TGCAGTGCTAGAGAACTAGTCGGCACAGATACGCAGTATTTT. Residues: CSARELVGTDTQYF. V is TRBV20-1 and J is TRBJ2-3, with D perhaps TRBD2 (5 bases). CDR1 and CDR2 from the germline V gene are DFQATT and SNEGSKA (reference sequence). The V and J ends lost 0 bases and 1 base respectively, with 8 bases between them. The CDR3 length is 14 residues.

This clonotype has just a few counts. This chain joins TRBV20-1 and TRBJ2-1, with 8 bases fitting TRBD2. V was clipped by 2 bases and J by 4 bases; unmatched bases: 13. The germline V gene encodes CDR1 DFQATT and CDR2 SNEGSKA (reference sequence). The length of the CDR3 is 17 residues. In nucleotides, the CDR3 is TGCAGTGCTAGATCCCCGCCGGGACTAGGAAAATACAATGAGCAGTTCTTC. Protein sequence: CSARSPPGLGKYNEQFF.

The chain has TRBV20-1 and TRBJ2-2, with TRBD2 as a possible D gene (6 bases). The CDR3 covers 16 residues. Between the trimmed V and J ends, which lost 1 base and 4 bases, there was a span of 16 bases. In germline, CDR1 is DFQATT, CDR2 SNEGSKA (reference sequence). The CDR3 reads CSARAGRASATGELFF. CDR3 nucleotides: TGCAGTGCTAGAGCGGGTAGGGCTAGCGCCACCGGGGAGCTGTTTTTT.

The chain is built from TRBV28 and TRBJ1-6; TRBD1 matches at 9 bases. CDR1 and CDR2 from the germline V gene are MDHEN and SYDVKM. Trimming took 6 bases from V and 5 from J; bases not matched to a gene: 5. The CDR3 totals 15 residues. The CDR3 region is CASRGQGFDNSPLHF. The DNA of the CDR3 is TGTGCCAGCAGGGGACAGGGTTTTGATAATTCACCCCTCCACTTT.